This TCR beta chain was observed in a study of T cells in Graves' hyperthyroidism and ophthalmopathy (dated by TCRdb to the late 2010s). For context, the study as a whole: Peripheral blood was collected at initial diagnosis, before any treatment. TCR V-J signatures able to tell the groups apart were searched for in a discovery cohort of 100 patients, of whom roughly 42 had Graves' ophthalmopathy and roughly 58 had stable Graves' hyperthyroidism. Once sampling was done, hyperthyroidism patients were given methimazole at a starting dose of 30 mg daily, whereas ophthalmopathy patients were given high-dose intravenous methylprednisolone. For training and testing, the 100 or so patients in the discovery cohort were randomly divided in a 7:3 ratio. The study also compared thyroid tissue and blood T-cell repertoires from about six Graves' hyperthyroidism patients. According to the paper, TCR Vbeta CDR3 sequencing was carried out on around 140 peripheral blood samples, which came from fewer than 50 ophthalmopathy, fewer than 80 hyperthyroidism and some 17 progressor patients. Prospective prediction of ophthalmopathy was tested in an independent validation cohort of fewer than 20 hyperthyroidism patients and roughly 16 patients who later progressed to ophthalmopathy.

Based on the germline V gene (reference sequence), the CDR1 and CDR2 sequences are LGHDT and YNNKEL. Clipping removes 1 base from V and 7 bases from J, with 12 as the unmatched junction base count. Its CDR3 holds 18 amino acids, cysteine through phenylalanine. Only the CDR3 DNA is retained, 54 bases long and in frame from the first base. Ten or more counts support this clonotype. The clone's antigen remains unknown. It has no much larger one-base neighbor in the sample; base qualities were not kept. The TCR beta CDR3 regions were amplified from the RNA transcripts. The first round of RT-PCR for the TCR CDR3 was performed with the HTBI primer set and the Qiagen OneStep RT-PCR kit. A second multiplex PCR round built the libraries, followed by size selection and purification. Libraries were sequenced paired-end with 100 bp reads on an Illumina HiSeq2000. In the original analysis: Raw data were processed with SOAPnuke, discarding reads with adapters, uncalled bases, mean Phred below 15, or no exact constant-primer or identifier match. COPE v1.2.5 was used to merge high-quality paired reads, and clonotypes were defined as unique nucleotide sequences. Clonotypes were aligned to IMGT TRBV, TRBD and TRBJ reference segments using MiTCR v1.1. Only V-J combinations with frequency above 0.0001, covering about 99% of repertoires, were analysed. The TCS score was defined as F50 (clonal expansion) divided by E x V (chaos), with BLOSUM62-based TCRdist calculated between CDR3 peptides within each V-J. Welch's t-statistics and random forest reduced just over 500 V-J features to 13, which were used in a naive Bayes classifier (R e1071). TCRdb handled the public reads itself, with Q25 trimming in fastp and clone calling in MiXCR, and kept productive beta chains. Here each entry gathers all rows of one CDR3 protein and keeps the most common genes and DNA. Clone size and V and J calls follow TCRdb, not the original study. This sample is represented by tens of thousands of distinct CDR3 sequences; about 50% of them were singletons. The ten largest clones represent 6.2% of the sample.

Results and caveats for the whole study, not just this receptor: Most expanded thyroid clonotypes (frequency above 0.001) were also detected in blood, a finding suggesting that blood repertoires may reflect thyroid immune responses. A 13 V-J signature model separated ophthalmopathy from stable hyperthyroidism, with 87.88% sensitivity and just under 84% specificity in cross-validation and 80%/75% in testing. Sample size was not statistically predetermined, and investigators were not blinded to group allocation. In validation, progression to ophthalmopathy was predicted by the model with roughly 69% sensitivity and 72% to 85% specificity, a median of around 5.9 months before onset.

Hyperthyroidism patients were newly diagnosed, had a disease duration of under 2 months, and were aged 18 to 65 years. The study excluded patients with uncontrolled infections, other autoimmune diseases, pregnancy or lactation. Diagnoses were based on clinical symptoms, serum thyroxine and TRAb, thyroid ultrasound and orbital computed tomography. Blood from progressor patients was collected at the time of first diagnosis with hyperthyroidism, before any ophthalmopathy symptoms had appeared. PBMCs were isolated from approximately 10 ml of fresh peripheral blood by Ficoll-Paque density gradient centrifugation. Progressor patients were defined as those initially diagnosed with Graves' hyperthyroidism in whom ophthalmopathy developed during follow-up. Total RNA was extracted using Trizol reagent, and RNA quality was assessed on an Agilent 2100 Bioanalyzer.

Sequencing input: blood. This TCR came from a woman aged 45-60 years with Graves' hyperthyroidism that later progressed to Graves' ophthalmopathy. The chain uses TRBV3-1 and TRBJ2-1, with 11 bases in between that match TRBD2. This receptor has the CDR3 CASSQVASGRRLLNEQFF. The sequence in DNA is TGTGCCAGCAGCCAAGTTGCTAGCGGGAGGAGACTTCTTAATGAGCAGTTCTTC.